The T cell receptor beta chain under discussion was sequenced for a study of T-cell reconstitution after alpha-beta-depleted transplantation in children. Unique molecular identifiers were used in preparing the TCRbeta library. TCRdb reprocessed the PCR reads with MiXCR, giving one entry per CDR3 protein. The sample holds some 350,000 distinct CDR3 sequences, over 9% seen once. This sample comprised PBMCs from the stem cell graft donor, obtained from the stem cell graft. The origin of this receptor is a human donor who donated a stem cell graft to a child with acute lymphoblastic leukemia.

In DNA, the CDR3 is TGCAGCGGAGAGCGGGAGTTGGGGCAAGAGACCCAGTACTTC. As protein: CSGERELGQETQYF. The rearrangement uses TRBV29-1 and TRBJ2-5; TRBD2 agrees at 8 bases. There are 14 residues in the CDR3. V shed 7 bases and J 2 bases; nucleotides not matched to a gene: 9. The V gene's germline CDR1 is SQVTM and CDR2 ANQGSEA.